Listed here are 23 T cell receptor beta chains from one sample, sequenced in a study of cytomegalovirus exposure and HLA in healthy donors. The PCR had 60 Vbeta and 13 Jbeta primers. Generated by immunoSEQ multiplex PCR, the TCRdb table keeps only in-frame clones and is missing some. The data contain about 130,000 clones, roughly three quarters of them singletons. The sequencing input was PBMCs. All receptors derive from a woman between 18 and 30 years old in good health and CMV-seronegative.

This rearrangement joins TRBV7-6 to TRBJ1-4; the match to TRBD1 covers 7 bases. After removal of 6 bases from V and 5 bases from J, the junction contained 9 bases not matched to a gene. Germline loops: CDR1 SGHVS, CDR2 FNYEAQ. The CDR3 contains 15 residues. The DNA of the CDR3 is TGTGCCAGCAGGCTATTCGCGACAGGGAATGAAAAACTGTTTTTT. It specifies CASRLFATGNEKLFF.

The chain combines TRBV19 with TRBJ2-3; a weak D match, TRBD2 (5 bases). V lost 7 bases to trimming and J lost 5 bases, with 16 bases between them. The CDR3 extends over 14 amino acids. Germline lookup yields CDR1 LNHDA and CDR2 SQIVND (reference sequence). In nucleotides, the CDR3 is TGTGCCAGTACCTCCCTGGGAGAGAGAGATACGCAGTATTTT. Protein: CASTSLGERDTQYF.

This clone was counted a single time. This rearrangement joins TRBV25-1 to TRBJ2-5; D is perhaps TRBD1 (5 bases). The ends were cut back, 5 bases at V and 4 bases at J, with 8 bases in the middle. This CDR3 comprises 12 residues. Germline loops: CDR1 MGHDK, CDR2 SYGVNS. This CDR3 reads CASSPQGETQYF. In DNA, the CDR3 is TGTGCCAGCAGTCCCCAGGGAGAGACCCAGTACTTC.

This clone was detected once. The gene calls are TRBV6-1 and TRBJ1-1; 7 bases fit TRBD1. CDR1 MNHNS and CDR2 SASEGT come from the germline V gene. The J segment lost 8 bases and the V segment lost 1 base, leaving 7 bases of the junction unmatched. The CDR3 length is 14 residues. The DNA for the CDR3 is TGTGCCAGCAGTGAAGATTGGACAGGAGTGGAAGCTTTCTTT. Translating gives CASSEDWTGVEAFF.

The V call is TRBV7-9, the J call TRBJ2-1; 8 bases agree with TRBD2. Per the germline V gene, CDR1 is SEHNR and CDR2 is FQNEAQ (reference sequence). The junction had 6 bases not matched to a gene; V was cut back by 1 base and J by 7 bases. This CDR3 comprises 15 residues. CDR3 sequence reads: CASSLVRGARNEQFF. Here the CDR3 DNA reads TGTGCCAGCAGCTTAGTGCGGGGGGCGCGAAATGAGCAGTTCTTC.

Here the CDR3 reads CASSWGQGDTQYF. CDR3 sequence (DNA): TGTGCCAGCAGCTGGGGACAGGGTGATACGCAGTATTTT. The chain uses TRBV7-9 and TRBJ2-3, with 9 bases aligning to TRBD1. The V gene's germline CDR1 is SEHNR and CDR2 FQNEAQ (reference sequence). The trim removed 4 bases at V and 6 bases at J, leaving 2 bases unmatched. This CDR3 contains 13 residues.

This clone was seen a single time. The gene calls are TRBV30 and TRBJ1-2, with a tentative D call TRBD1 (6 bases). The germline V gene encodes CDR1 GTSNPN and CDR2 SVGIG (reference sequence). This CDR3 contains 14 residues. V lost 1 base to trimming and J lost 5 bases, with 14 bases between them. The CDR3 here is CAWSGTETEYGYTF. DNA for the CDR3: TGTGCCTGGAGTGGGACAGAGACGGAATATGGCTACACCTTC.

The CDR3 nucleotides read TGTGCCAGCAGCAAAGAGGAGATTAGCAATCAGCCCCAGCATTTT. Its translation is CASSKEEISNQPQHF. V usage is TRBV21-1 and J usage is TRBJ1-5. TRBV21-1 is an annotated pseudogene. This CDR3 spans 15 amino acids.

The chain couples TRBV4-1 to TRBJ1-2, with D uncertain. With 1 base removed from V and 6 bases from J, the gap between germline ends came to 9 bases. The CDR3 loop spans 13 amino acids. Germline V gene sequence: CDR1 MGHRA, CDR2 YSYEKL. The CDR3 DNA sequence: TGCGCCAGCAGCCAAGGTCGAGGGCATGGCTACACCTTC. The encoded protein is CASSQGRGHGYTF.

The rearrangement uses TRBV18 and TRBJ2-7; 11 bases line up with TRBD2. Germline lookup yields CDR1 KGHSH and CDR2 LQKENI. V dropped 3 bases and J dropped 8; count of bases not matched to a gene: 6. The CDR3 is 14 residues long. CDR3 nucleotide sequence: TGTGCCAGCTCACCTGGGACTAGCGGAGCGCAGCAGTACTTC. Translated: CASSPGTSGAQQYF.

This chain connects TRBV10-3 to TRBJ1-2, with D perhaps matching TRBD1 (6 bases). V was shortened by 4 bases and J by 6 bases, with 24 bases between the two germline ends. Germline V gene sequence: CDR1 ENHRY, CDR2 SYGVKD. The CDR3 is 17 amino acids. Here the CDR3 DNA reads TGTGCCATCAGTGCTATACAGGGTGATTCGGGTTTAGATGGCTACACCTTC. This translates into CAISAIQGDSGLDGYTF.

This chain joins TRBV19 and TRBJ2-1, with a tentative D call TRBD1 (6 bases). Trimming cost V 8 bases and J 6 bases, with 8 bases left between them. The germline gives CDR1 LNHDA, CDR2 SQIVND (reference sequence). This CDR3 comprises 11 residues. Here the CDR3 DNA reads TGTGCCAGTCAGGGGAGCAATGAGCAGTTCTTC. This translates into CASQGSNEQFF.

The chain employs TRBV20-1 and TRBJ2-1; no firm D call. The V end lost 5 bases, the J end lost 7 bases, and 9 bases lay between the germline ends. Germline V CDR1 and CDR2: DFQATT, SNEGSKA (reference sequence). The CDR3 is 11 residues long. The CDR3 nucleotides are TGCAGTGCTCCCTACGGGAATGAGCAGTTCTTC. Translating it yields CSAPYGNEQFF.

The J gene is TRBJ2-7, the V gene TRBV9; D unresolved. V gave up 0 bases and J gave up 1 base, with 5 bases separating them. The CDR3 is 13 residues long. Germline CDR1 reads SGDLS; CDR2 reads YYNGEE. CDR3 sequence reads: CASSVGQSYEQYF. The CDR3 bases are TGTGCCAGCAGCGTAGGGCAGTCCTACGAGCAGTACTTC.

This chain connects TRBV5-6 to TRBJ2-5, with 9 positions matching TRBD1. The J call may be faulty, since TRBJ2-7 better matches the DNA end. Per germline, CDR1 SGHDT and CDR2 YYEEEE. This CDR3 is 15 amino acids long. The CDR3 region has the DNA TGTGCCAGCAGCTTAGGACAGGGGCTTTCCTACGAGCAGTACTTC. This encodes CASSLGQGLSYEQYF.

This chain links TRBV27 with TRBJ1-1; D perhaps matches TRBD1 (6 bases). Germline V gene data show CDR1 as MNHEY and CDR2 as SMNVEV (reference sequence). V was pared by 6 bases and J by 4 bases, with 12 bases between. This CDR3 comprises 13 residues. The CDR3 here is CASRLDRFTEAFF. The CDR3 DNA follows: TGTGCCAGCAGGTTGGACAGATTCACTGAAGCTTTCTTT.

The chain couples TRBV15 to TRBJ2-6; a possible D gene is TRBD1 (6 bases). The CDR3 is 21 residues long. V dropped 0 bases and J dropped 0 bases, with 21 bases sitting between them. Germline V gene data show CDR1 as LNHNV and CDR2 as YYDKDF (reference sequence). In DNA, the CDR3 is TGTGCCACCAGCAGAGATCTAAGGGGGACACAAAGATTCTCTGGGGCCAACGTCCTGACTTTC. Amino acid sequence: CATSRDLRGTQRFSGANVLTF.

The gene calls are TRBV18 and TRBJ2-7, with 8 bases fitting TRBD1. CDR3 size: 13 residues. Germline V gene sequence: CDR1 KGHSH, CDR2 LQKENI. J lost 0 bases, V lost 8 bases, and 3 bases had no gene match. CDR3 DNA sequence: TGTGCCAGCAGGGGACAGGTCTCCTACGAGCAGTACTTC. Its protein product is CASRGQVSYEQYF.

The CDR3 loop is CASSLGLEETQYF. CDR3 DNA sequence: TGTGCCAGCAGCTTAGGACTAGAGGAGACCCAGTACTTC. The rearrangement joins TRBV7-9 to TRBJ2-5, with a possible D match to TRBD2 (6 bases). The CDR3 is made up of 13 amino acids. The germline gives CDR1 SEHNR, CDR2 FQNEAQ (reference sequence). The V and J ends lost 1 base and 5 bases respectively, with 8 bases between them. Combining the CDR3 with reference TRBV7-9 and TRBJ2-5 gives the whole variable domain DTGVSQNPRHKITKRGQNVTFRCDPISEHNRLYWYRQTLGQGPEFLTYFQNEAQLEKSRLLSDRFSAERPKGSFSTLEIQRTEQGDSAMYLCASSLGLEETQYFGPGTRLLVL.

This clone was found a few times. The rearrangement joins TRBV7-9 to TRBJ2-1, with TRBD1 matching 9 bases. The CDR3 totals 15 residues. J lost 8 bases, V lost 5 bases, and 10 bases had no gene match. In germline, CDR1 is SEHNR, CDR2 FQNEAQ (reference sequence). CDR3 bases: TGTGCCAGCAGCCAACAGGGGGCAGAGAAGGATGAGCAGTTCTTC. Its protein is CASSQQGAEKDEQFF.

This chain uses TRBV28 with TRBJ2-7; D is ambiguous. Germline assignment: CDR1 MDHEN and CDR2 SYDVKM. The V gene lost 6 bases and the J gene lost 5 bases, with 11 bases spanning the gap. The CDR3 runs 12 residues. CDR3 in DNA: TGTGCCAGCAGGTCTGACATAGACGAGCAGTACTTC. It specifies CASRSDIDEQYF.

This rearrangement joins TRBV2 to TRBJ2-2; 9 bases are a match to TRBD2. There are 15 residues in the CDR3. Germline V gene lookup returns CDR1 SNHLY and CDR2 FYNNEI. Trimming cost V 3 bases and J 7 bases; bases outside gene matches: 6. CDR3: CASSEGTSYLGELFF. The CDR3 region has the DNA TGTGCCAGCAGTGAGGGGACTAGCTATCTCGGGGAGCTGTTTTTT.

The V gene is TRBV10-1, the J gene TRBJ2-1, with 8 bases aligning to TRBD2. CDR1 and CDR2 (germline): WNHNN, SYGVQD (reference sequence). This CDR3 has 15 amino acids. V was clipped by 2 bases and J by 5 bases; unmatched bases: 5. CDR3 region: CASSERLAGNNEQFF. The CDR3 DNA sequence: TGCGCCAGCAGTGAGCGGTTAGCGGGAAACAATGAGCAGTTCTTC.